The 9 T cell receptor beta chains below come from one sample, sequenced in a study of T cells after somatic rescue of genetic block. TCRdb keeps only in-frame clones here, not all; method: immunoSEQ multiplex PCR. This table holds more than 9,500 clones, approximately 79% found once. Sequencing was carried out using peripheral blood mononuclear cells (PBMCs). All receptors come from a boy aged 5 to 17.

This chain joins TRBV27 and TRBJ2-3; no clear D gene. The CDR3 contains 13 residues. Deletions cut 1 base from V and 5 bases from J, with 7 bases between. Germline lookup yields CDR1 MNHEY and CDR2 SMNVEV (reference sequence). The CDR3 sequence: CASSLLGLDTQYF. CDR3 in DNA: TGTGCCAGCAGTTTATTGGGGTTAGATACGCAGTATTTT.

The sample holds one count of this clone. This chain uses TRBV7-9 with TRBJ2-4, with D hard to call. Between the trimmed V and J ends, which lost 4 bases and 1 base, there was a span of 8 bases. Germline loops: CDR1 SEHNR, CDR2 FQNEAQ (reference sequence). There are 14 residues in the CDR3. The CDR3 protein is CASSWGLAKNIQYF. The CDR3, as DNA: TGTGCCAGCAGCTGGGGTCTGGCCAAAAACATTCAGTACTTC.

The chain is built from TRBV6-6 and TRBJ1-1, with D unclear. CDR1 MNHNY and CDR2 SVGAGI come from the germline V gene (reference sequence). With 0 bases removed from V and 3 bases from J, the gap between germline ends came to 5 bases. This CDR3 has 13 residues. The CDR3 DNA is TGTGCCAGCAGTTACTCGAAAGACACTGAAGCTTTCTTT. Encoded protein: CASSYSKDTEAFF.

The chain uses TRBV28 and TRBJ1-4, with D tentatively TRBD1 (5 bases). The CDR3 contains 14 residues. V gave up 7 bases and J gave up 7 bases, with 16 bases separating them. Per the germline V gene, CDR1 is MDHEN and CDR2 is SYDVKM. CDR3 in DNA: TGTGCCAGCACCTTGGGACTAATCGGTGAAAAACTGTTTTTT. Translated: CASTLGLIGEKLFF.

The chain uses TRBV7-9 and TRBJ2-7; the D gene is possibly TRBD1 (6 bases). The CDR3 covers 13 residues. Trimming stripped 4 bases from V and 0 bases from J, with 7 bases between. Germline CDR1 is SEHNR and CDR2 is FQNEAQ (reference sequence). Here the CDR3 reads CASSWTVSYEQYF. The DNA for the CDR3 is TGTGCCAGCAGCTGGACAGTCTCCTACGAGCAGTACTTC.

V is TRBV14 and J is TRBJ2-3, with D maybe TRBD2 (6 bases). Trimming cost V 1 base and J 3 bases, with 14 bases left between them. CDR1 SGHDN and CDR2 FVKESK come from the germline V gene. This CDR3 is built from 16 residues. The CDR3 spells CASSQVVGGGTDTQYF. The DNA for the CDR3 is TGTGCCAGCAGCCAAGTAGTCGGGGGAGGAACAGATACGCAGTATTTT.

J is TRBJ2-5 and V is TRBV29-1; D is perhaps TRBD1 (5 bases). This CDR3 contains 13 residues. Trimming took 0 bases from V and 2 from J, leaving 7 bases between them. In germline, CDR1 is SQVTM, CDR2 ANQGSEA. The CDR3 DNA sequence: TGCAGCGTTGAAGACAGGGATCAAGAGACCCAGTACTTC. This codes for CSVEDRDQETQYF.

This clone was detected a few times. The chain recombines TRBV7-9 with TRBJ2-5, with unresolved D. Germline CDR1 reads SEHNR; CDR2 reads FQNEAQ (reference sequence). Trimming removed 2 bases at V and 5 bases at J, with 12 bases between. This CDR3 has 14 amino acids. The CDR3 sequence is CASSLTGSGETQYF. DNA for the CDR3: TGTGCCAGCAGCTTAACGGGTAGTGGTGAGACCCAGTACTTC.

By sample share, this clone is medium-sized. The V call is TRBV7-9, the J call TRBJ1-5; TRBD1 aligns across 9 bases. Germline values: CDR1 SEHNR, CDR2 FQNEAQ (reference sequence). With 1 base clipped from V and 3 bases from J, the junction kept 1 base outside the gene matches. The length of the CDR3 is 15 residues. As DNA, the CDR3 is TGTGCCAGCAGCTTAGGGGACAGGGTCAATCAGCCCCAGCATTTT. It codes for CASSLGDRVNQPQHF.